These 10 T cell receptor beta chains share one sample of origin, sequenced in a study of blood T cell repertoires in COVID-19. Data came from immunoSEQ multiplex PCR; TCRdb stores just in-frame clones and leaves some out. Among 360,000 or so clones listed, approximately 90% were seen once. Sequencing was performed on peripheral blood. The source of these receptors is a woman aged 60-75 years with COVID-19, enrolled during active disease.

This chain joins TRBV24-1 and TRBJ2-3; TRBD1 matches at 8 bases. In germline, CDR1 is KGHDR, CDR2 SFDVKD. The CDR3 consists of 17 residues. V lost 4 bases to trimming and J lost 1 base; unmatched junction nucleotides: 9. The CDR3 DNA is TGTGCCACCAGTGACCGATCGACAGGGGCCCGCACAGATACGCAGTATTTT. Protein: CATSDRSTGARTDTQYF.

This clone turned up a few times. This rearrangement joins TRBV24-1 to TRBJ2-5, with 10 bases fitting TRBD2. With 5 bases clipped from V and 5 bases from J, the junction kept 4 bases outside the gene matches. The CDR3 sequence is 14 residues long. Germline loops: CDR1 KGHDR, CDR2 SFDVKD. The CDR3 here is CATSAPSGGETQYF. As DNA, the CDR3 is TGTGCCACCAGTGCCCCTAGCGGGGGTGAGACCCAGTACTTC.

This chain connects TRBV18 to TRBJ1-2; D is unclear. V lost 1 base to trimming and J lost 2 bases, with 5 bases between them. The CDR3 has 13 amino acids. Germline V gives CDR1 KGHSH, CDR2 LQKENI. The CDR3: CASSPRQNYGYTF. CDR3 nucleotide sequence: TGTGCCAGCTCACCACGGCAGAACTATGGCTACACCTTC.

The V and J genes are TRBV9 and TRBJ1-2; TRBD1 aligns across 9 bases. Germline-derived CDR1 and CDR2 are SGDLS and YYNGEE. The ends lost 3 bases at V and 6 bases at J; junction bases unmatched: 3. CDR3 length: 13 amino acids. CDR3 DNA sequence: TGTGCCAGCAGCGAGGGGACAGGGAATGGCTACACCTTC. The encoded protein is CASSEGTGNGYTF.

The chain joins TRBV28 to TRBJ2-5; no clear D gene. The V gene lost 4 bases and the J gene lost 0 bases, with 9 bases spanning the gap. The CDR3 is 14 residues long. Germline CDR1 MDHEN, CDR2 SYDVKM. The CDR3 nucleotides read TGTGCCAGCAGTTCCTCACAACACCAAGAGACCCAGTACTTC. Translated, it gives CASSSSQHQETQYF.

DNA for the CDR3: TGTGCCAGCAGGGGTACAGGGAATTACCACTACACCTTC. As protein: CASRGTGNYHYTF. The V call is TRBV5-4, the J call TRBJ1-2; D may be TRBD1 (6 bases). The CDR3 totals 13 residues. The V and J ends lost 5 bases and 10 bases respectively, with 18 bases between them. Germline values: CDR1 SGHNT, CDR2 YYREEE (reference sequence).

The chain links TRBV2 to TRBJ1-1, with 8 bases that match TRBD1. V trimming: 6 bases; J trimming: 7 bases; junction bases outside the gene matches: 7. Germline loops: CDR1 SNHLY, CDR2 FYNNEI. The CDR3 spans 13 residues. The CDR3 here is CASSAGTGSEAFF. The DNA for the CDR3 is TGTGCCAGCAGCGCTGGGACAGGCAGTGAAGCTTTCTTT.

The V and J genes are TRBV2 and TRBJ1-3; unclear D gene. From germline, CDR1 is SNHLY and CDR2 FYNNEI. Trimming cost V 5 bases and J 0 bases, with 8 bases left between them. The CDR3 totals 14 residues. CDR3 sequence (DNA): TGTGCCAGCAGTCAGGCATTCTCTGGAAACACCATATATTTT. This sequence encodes CASSQAFSGNTIYF.

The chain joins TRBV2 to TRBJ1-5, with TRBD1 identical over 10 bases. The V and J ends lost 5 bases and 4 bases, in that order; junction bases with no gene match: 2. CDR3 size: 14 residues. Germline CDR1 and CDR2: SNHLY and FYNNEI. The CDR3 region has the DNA TGTGCCAGCAGTTTGGGACAGGGGAATCAGCCCCAGCATTTT. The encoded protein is CASSLGQGNQPQHF. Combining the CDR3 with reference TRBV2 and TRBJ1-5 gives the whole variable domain EPEVTQTPSHQVTQMGQEVILRCVPISNHLYFYWYRQILGQKVEFLVSFYNNEISEKSEIFDDQFSVERPDGSNFTLKIRSTKLEDSAMYFCASSLGQGNQPQHFGDGTRLSIL.

CDR3 nucleotide sequence: TGTGCCAGCAGCCCTGGGGGGGCCCGCTCCTACGAGCAGTACTTC. It yields the protein CASSPGGARSYEQYF. The J gene is TRBJ2-7, the V gene TRBV7-9; a possible D gene is TRBD2 (7 bases). The CDR3 consists of 15 residues. The germline V gene encodes CDR1 SEHNR and CDR2 FQNEAQ (reference sequence). V lost 5 bases, J lost 0 bases, and 14 bases lay in between.